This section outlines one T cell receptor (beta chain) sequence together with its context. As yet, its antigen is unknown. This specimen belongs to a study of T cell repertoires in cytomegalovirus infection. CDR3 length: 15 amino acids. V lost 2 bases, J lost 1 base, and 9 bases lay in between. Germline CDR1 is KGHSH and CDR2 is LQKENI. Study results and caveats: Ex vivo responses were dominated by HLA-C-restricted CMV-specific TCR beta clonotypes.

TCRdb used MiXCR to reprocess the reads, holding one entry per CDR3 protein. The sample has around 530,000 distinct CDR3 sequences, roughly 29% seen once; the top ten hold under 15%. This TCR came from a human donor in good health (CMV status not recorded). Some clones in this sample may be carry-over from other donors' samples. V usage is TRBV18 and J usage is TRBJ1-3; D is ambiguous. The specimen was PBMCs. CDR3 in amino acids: CASSPTGASGNTIYF. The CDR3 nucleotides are TGTGCCAGCTCACCAACGGGCGCATCTGGAAACACCATATATTTT.